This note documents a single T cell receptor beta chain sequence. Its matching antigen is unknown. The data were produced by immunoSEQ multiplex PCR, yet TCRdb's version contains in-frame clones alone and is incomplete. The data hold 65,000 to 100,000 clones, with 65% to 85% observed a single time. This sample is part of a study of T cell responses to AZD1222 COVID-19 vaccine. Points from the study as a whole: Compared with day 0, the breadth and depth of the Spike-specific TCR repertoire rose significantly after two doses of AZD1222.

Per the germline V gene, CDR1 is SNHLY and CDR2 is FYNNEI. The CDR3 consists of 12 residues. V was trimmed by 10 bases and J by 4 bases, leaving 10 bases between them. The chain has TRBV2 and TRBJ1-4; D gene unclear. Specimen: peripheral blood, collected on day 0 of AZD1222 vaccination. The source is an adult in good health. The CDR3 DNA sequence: TGTGCCACGAAGGAAGTTAATGAAAAACTGTTTTTT. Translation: CATKEVNEKLFF.